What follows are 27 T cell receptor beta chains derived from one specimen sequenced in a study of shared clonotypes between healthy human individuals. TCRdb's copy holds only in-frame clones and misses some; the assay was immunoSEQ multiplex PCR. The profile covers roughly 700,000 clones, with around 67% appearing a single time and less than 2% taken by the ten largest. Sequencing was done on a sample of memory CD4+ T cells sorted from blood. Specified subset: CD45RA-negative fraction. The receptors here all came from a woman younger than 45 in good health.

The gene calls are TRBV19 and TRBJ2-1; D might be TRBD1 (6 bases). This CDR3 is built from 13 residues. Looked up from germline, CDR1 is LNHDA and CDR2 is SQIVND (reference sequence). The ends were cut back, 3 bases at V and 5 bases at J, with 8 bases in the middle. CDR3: CASSIGQNNEQFF. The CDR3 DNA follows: TGTGCCAGTAGTATTGGACAGAACAATGAGCAGTTCTTC.

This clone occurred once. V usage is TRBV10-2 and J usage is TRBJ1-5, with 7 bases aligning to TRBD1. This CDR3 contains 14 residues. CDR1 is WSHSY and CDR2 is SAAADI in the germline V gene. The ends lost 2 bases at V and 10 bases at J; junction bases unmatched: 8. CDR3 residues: CASSEQGGAPPQHF. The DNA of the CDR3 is TGCGCCAGCAGTGAGCAGGGGGGGGCTCCCCCCCAGCATTTT.

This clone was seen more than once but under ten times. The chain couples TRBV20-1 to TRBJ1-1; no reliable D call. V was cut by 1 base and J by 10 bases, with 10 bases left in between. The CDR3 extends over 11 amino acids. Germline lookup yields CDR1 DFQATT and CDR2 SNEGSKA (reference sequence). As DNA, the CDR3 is TGCAGTGCTAGAGTGCGGTTAGTAGCTTTCTTT. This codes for CSARVRLVAFF.

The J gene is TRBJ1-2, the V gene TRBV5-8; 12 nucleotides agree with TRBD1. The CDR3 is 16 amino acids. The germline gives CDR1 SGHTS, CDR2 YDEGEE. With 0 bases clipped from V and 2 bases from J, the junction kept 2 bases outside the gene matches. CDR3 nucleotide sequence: TGTGCCAGCAGCTTGGTGGGGACAGGGGGCAACTATGGCTACACCTTC. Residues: CASSLVGTGGNYGYTF.

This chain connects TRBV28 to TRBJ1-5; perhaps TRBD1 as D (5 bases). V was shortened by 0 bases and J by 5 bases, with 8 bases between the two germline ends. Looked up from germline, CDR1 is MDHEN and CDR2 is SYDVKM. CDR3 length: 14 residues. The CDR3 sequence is CASSLWGDYQPQHF. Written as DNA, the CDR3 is TGTGCCAGCAGTTTATGGGGGGACTATCAGCCCCAGCATTTT.

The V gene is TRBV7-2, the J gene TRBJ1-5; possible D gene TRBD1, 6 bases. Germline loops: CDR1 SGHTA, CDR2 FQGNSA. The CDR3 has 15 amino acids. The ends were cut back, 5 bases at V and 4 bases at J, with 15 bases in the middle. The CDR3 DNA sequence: TGTGCCAGCAGCCTCCGCCCGGACAGAAATCAGCCCCAGCATTTT. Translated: CASSLRPDRNQPQHF.

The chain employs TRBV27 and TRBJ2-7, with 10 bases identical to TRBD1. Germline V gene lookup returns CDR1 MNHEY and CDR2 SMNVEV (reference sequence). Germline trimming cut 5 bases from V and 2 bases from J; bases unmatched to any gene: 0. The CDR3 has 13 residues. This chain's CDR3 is CASSGTGAYEQYF. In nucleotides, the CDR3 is TGTGCCAGCAGTGGGACAGGGGCCTACGAGCAGTACTTC.

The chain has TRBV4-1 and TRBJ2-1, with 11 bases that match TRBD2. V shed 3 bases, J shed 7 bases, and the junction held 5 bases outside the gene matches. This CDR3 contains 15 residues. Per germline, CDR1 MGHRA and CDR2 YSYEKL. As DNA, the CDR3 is TGCGCCAGCAGCCATATAGCGGGAGGGTTGAATGAGCAGTTCTTC. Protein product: CASSHIAGGLNEQFF.

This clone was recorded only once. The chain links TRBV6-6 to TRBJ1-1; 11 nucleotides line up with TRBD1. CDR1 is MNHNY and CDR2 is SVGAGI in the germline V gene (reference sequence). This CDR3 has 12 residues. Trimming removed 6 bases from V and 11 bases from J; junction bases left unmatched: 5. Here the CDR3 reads CASRWDRGFAFF. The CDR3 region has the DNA TGTGCCAGCAGGTGGGACAGGGGGTTTGCTTTCTTT.

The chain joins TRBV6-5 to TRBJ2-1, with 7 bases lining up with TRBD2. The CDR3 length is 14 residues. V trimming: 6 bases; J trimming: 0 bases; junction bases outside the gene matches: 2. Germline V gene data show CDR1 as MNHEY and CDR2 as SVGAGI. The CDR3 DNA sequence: TGTGCCAGCAGCCGCGGGAGCTCCTACAATGAGCAGTTCTTC. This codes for CASSRGSSYNEQFF.

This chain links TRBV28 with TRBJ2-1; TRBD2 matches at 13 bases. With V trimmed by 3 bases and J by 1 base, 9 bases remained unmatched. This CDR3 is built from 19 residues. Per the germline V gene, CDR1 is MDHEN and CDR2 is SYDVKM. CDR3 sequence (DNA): TGTGCCAGCAGTTTGGACCGAGGACTAGCGGGAGATTCCTACAATGAGCAGTTCTTC. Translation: CASSLDRGLAGDSYNEQFF.

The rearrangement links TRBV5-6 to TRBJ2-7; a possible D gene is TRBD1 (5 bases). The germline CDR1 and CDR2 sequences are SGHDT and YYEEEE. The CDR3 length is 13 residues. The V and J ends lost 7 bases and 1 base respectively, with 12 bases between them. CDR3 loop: CASGQGRSYEQYF. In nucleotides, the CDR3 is TGTGCCAGCGGCCAGGGTCGGTCCTACGAGCAGTACTTC.

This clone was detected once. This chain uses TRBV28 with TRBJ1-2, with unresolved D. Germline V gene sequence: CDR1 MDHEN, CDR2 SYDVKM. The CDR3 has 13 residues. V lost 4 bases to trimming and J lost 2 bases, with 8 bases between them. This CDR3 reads CASSSGPNYGYTF. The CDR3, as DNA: TGTGCCAGCAGTTCAGGACCAAACTATGGCTACACCTTC.

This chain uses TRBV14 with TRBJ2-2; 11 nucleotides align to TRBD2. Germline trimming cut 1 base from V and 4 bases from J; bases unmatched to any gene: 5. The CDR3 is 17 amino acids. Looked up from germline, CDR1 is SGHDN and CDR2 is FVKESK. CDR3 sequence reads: CASSQGILAGGTGELFF. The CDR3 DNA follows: TGTGCCAGCAGCCAAGGGATTCTAGCGGGAGGCACCGGGGAGCTGTTTTTT.

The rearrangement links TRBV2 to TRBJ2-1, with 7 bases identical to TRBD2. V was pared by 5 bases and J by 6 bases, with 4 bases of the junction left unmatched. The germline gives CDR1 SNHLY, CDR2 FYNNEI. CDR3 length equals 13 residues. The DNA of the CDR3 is TGTGCCAGCAGTCTGGCGGGAGTCAATGAGCAGTTCTTC. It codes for CASSLAGVNEQFF.

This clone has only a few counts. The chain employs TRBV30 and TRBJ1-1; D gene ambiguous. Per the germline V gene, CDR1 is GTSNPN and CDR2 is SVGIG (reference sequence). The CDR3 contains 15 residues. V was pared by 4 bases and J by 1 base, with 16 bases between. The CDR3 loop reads CAWTGASEGNTEAFF. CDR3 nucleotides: TGTGCCTGGACGGGAGCCAGCGAGGGGAACACTGAAGCTTTCTTT.

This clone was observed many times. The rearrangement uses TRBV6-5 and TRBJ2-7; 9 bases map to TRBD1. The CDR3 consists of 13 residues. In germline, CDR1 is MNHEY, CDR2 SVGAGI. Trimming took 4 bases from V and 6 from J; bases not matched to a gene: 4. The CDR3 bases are TGTGCCAGCAGTTCATCGACAGGGGGCGAGCAGTACTTC. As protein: CASSSSTGGEQYF.

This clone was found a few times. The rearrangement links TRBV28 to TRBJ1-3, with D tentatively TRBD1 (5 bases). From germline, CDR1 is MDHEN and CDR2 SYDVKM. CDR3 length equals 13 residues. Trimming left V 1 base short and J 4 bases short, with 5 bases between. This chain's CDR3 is CASSLYRGNTIYF. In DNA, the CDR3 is TGTGCCAGCAGTTTATACAGGGGAAACACCATATATTTT. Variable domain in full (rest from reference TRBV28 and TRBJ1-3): DVKVTQSSRYLVKRTGEKVFLECVQDMDHENMFWYRQDPGLGLRLIYFSYDVKMKEKGDIPEGYSVSREKKERFSLILESASTNQTSMYLCASSLYRGNTIYFGEGSWLTVV.

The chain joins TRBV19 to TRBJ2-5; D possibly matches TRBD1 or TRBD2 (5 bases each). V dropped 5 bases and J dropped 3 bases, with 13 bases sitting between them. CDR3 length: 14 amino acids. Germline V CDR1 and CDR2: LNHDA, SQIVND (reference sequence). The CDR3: CASSEWGSEETQYF. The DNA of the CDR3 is TGTGCCAGTAGTGAATGGGGGTCGGAAGAGACCCAGTACTTC.

In DNA, the CDR3 is TGTGCCAGCAGTTACGAGTACAGAGGAAGGGGTGAAGCTTTCTTT. Amino acid sequence: CASSYEYRGRGEAFF. The chain has TRBV6-6 and TRBJ1-1, with D perhaps matching TRBD1 (5 bases). The germline V and J ends were trimmed by 2 bases and 7 bases, with 17 bases remaining between them. The CDR3 runs 15 residues. CDR1 MNHNY and CDR2 SVGAGI come from the germline V gene (reference sequence).

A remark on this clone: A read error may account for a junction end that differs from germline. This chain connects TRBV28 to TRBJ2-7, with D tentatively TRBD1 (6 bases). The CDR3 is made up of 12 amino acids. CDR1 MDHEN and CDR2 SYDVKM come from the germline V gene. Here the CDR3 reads CASSLLQGQRDF. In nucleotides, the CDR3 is TGTGCCAGCAGTTTGCTACAGGGTCAAAGGGACTTC.

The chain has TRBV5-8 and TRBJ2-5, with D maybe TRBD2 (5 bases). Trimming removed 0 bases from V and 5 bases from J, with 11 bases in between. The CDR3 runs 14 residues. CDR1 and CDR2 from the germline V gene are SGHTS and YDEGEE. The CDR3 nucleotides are TGTGCCAGCAGCTTGGGGACCAGGAGGGAGACCCAGTACTTC. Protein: CASSLGTRRETQYF.

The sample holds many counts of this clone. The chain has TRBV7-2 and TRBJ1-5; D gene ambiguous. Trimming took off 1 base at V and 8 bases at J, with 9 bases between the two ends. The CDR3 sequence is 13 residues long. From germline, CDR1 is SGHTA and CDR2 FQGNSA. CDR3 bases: TGTGCCAGCAGCTTAGGAGAAGAAGAGCCCCAGCATTTT. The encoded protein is CASSLGEEEPQHF.

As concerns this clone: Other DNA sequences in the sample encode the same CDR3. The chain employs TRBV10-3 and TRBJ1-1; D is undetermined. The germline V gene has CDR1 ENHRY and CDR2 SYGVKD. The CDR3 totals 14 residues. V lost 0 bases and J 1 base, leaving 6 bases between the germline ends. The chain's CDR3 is CAISESGGNTEAFF. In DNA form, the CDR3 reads TGTGCCATCAGTGAGTCCGGAGGGAACACTGAAGCTTTCTTT.

The CDR3 sequence: CATGIETEAFF. Here the CDR3 DNA reads TGTGCCACGGGGATTGAGACTGAAGCTTTCTTT. J is TRBJ1-1 and V is TRBV6-5; no definite D call. This CDR3 has 11 amino acids. V was pared by 10 bases and J by 5 bases, with 11 bases between. The germline V gene encodes CDR1 MNHEY and CDR2 SVGAGI.

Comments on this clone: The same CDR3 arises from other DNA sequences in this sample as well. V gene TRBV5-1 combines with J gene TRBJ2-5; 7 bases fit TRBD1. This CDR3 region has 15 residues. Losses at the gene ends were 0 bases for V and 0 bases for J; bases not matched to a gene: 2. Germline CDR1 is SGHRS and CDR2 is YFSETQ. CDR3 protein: CASSLADRDQETQYF. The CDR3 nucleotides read TGCGCCAGCAGCTTGGCCGACAGGGACCAAGAGACCCAGTACTTC.

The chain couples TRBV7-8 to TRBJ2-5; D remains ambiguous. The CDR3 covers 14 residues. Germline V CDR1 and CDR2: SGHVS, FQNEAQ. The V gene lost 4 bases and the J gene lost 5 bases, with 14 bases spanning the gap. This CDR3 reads CASSSTGLGETQYF. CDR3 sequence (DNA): TGTGCCAGCAGCTCGACTGGGTTGGGGGAGACCCAGTACTTC.